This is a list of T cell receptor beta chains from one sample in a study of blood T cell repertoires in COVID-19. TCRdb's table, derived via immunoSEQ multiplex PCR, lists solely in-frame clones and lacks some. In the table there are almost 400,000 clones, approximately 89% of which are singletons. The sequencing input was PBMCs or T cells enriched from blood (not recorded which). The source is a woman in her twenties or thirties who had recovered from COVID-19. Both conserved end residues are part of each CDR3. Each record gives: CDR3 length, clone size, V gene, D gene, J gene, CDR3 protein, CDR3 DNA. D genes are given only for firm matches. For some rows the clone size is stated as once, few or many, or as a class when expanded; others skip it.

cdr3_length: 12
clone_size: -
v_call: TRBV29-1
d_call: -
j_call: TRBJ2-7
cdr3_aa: CSARDTVYEQYF
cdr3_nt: TGCAGCGCTCGGGACACCGTCTACGAGCAGTACTTC

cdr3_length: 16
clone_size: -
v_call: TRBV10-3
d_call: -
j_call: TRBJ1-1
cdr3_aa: CAISEREWGLNTEAFF
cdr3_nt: TGTGCCATCAGTGAGAGGGAGTGGGGTTTGAACACTGAAGCTTTCTTT

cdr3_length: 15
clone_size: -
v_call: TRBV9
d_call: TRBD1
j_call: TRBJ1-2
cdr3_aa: CASSVDRGQGYGYTF
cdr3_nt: TGTGCCAGCAGCGTAGATCGGGGACAGGGCTATGGCTACACCTTC

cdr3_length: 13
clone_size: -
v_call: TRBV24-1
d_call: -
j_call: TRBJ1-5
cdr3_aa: CATSRSGNQPQHF
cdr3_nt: TGTGCCACCAGTCGATCGGGGAATCAGCCCCAGCATTTT

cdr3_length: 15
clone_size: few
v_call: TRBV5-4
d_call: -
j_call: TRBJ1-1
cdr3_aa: CASSPLNRVDTEAFF
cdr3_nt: TGTGCCAGCAGCCCTCTTAACAGGGTTGATACTGAAGCTTTCTTT

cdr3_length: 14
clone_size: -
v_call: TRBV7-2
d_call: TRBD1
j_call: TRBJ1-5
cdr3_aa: CASSRTGGNQPQHF
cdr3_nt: TGTGCCAGCAGCAGAACAGGGGGCAATCAGCCCCAGCATTTT

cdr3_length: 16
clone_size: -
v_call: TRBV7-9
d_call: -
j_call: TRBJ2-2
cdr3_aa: CASSLAGGGNTGELFF
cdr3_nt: TGTGCCAGCAGCTTAGCCGGAGGAGGTAACACCGGGGAGCTGTTTTTT

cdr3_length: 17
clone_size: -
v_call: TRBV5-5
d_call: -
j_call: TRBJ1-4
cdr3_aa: CASSLDGAGRQAEKLFF
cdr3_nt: TGTGCCAGCAGCTTGGACGGGGCAGGGAGGCAAGCAGAAAAACTGTTTTTT

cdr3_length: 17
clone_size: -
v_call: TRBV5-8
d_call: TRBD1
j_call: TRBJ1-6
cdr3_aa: CASSLGQGANLVSPLHF
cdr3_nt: TGTGCCAGCAGCTTGGGACAGGGGGCTAACTTGGTTTCACCCCTCCACTTT

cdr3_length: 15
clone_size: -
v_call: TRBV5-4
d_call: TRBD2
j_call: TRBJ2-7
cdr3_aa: CASSLAGPSSYEQYF
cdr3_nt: TGTGCCAGCAGCCTAGCGGGGCCTTCGTCCTACGAGCAGTACTTC

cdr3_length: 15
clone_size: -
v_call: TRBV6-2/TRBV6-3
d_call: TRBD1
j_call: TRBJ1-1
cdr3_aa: CASSRTTGVNTEAFF
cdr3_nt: TGTGCCAGCAGTCGTACGACAGGGGTGAACACTGAAGCTTTCTTT

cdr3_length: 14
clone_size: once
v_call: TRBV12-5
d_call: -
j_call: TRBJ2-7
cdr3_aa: CASGLGAEGYEQYF
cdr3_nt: TGTGCTAGTGGTTTGGGTGCCGAGGGCTACGAGCAGTACTTC

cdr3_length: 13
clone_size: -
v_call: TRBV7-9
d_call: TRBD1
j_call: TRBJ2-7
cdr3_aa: CASSSTGGYEQYF
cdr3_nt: TGTGCCAGCAGCTCGACAGGGGGCTACGAGCAGTACTTC

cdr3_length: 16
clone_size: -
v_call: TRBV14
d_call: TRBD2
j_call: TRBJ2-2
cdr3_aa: CASSQVAGGRTGELFF
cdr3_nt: TGTGCCAGCAGCCAAGTCGCGGGGGGGCGCACCGGGGAGCTGTTTTTT

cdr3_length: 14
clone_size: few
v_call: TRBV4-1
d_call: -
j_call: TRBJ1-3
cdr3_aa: CASSQGTLGNTIYF
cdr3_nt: TGCGCCAGCAGCCAAGGGACTTTGGGAAACACCATATATTTT

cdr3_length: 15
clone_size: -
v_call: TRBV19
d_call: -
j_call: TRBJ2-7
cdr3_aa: CASSIIGTTPGEQYF
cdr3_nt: TGTGCCAGTAGTATCATCGGGACAACCCCTGGGGAGCAGTACTTC

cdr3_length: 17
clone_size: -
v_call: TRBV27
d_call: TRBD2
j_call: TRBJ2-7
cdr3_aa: CASSFHGLAGSYYEQYF
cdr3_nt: TGTGCCAGCAGTTTTCACGGACTAGCGGGGTCGTACTACGAGCAGTACTTC

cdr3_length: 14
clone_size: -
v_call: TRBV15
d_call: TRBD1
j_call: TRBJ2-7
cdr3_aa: CATSRATGALEQYF
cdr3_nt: TGTGCCACCAGCAGAGCCACAGGGGCTCTCGAGCAGTACTTC

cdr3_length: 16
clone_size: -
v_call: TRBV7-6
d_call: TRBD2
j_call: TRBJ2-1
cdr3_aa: CASSLGGLASYNEQFF
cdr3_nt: TGTGCCAGCAGCTTAGGGGGACTAGCGAGTTACAATGAGCAGTTCTTC

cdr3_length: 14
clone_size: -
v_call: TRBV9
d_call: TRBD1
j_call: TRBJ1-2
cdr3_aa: CASSPRTGEYGYTF
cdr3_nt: TGTGCCAGCAGCCCTCGAACAGGGGAATATGGCTACACCTTC

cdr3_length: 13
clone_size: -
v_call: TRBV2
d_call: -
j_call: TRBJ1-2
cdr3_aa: CARSGSANYGYTF
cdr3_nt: TGTGCCAGATCGGGATCAGCTAACTATGGCTACACCTTC